A single sample gave rise to the 16 T cell receptor beta chains below, sequenced in a study of Ad26.COV2.S vaccination and SARS-CoV-2 variants. This table comes from immunoSEQ multiplex PCR, and its TCRdb copy is limited to in-frame clones, with some not included. The sample has hundreds of thousands of clones, about 88% seen once. The sample's treatment: some 20 received Ad26.COV2.S at low or high dose, single or two shots; roughly five received placebo; per-sample allocation not given. On day 63 after the first injection, vaccine and placebo recipients gave samples. The sequencing used peripheral blood, collected in a trial of Ad26.COV2.S vaccine versus placebo. The receptors were gathered from a person aged 18-65 years who received the Ad26.COV2.S COVID-19 vaccine or a placebo.

The rearrangement links TRBV28 to TRBJ2-5, with TRBD2 matching over 8 bases. CDR3 length: 17 amino acids. Germline V CDR1 and CDR2: MDHEN, SYDVKM. V shed 2 bases and J 0 bases; nucleotides not matched to a gene: 8. The CDR3 bases are TGTGCCAGCAGTTTAGTATGGAGCGGGGGAAACCAAGAGACCCAGTACTTC. The encoded protein is CASSLVWSGGNQETQYF.

The V and J genes are TRBV13 and TRBJ2-1; a weak D match, TRBD2 (6 bases). Germline CDR1 and CDR2: PRHDT and FYEKMQ (reference sequence). This CDR3 is 16 amino acids long. V lost 0 bases and J lost 4, with 13 bases in between. CDR3 sequence: CASSLGSGTGYNEQFF. CDR3 in DNA: TGTGCCAGCAGCTTAGGATCCGGGACTGGGTACAATGAGCAGTTCTTC.

The V and J genes are TRBV5-1 and TRBJ2-7; the match to TRBD2 covers 15 bases. Germline values: CDR1 SGHRS, CDR2 YFSETQ. V was pared by 0 bases and J by 6 bases, with 7 bases of the junction left unmatched. The CDR3 contains 17 residues. The CDR3, as DNA: TGCGCCAGCAGCTTGGCCGGGACTAGCGGGAGGTCTGGCGAGCAGTACTTC. Its translation is CASSLAGTSGRSGEQYF. The whole variable domain, remainder taken from reference TRBV5-1 and TRBJ2-7, is KAGVTQTPRYLIKTRGQQVTLSCSPISGHRSVSWYQQTPGQGLQFLFEYFSETQRNKGNFPGRFSGRQFSNSRSEMNVSTLELGDSALYLCASSLAGTSGRSGEQYFGPGTRLTVT.

The chain combines TRBV11-3 with TRBJ2-5; TRBD1 agrees at 8 bases. There are 15 residues in the CDR3. Germline V gene sequence: CDR1 SGHNT, CDR2 YENEEA. The ends lost 4 bases at V and 1 base at J; junction bases unmatched: 5. The CDR3 is CASSYQGAPQETQYF. The DNA of the CDR3 is TGTGCCAGCAGCTACCAGGGGGCCCCCCAAGAGACCCAGTACTTC.

V and J are TRBV9 and TRBJ1-2, with D possibly TRBD1 on 6 matching bases. This CDR3 has 12 residues. V was cut by 7 bases and J by 7 bases, with 14 bases left in between. Germline V gives CDR1 SGDLS, CDR2 YYNGEE. The CDR3 loop is CASGSSRGGYTF. DNA of the CDR3: TGTGCCAGCGGCTCTAGCAGGGGTGGCTACACCTTC. Full variable domain (missing parts from reference TRBV9 and TRBJ1-2): DSGVTQTPKHLITATGQRVTLRCSPRSGDLSVYWYQQSLDQGLQFLIQYYNGEERAKGNILERFSAQQFPDLHSELNLSSLELGDSALYFCASGSSRGGYTFGSGTRLTVV.

The rearrangement joins TRBV2 to TRBJ1-2, with 9 positions matching TRBD1. The CDR3 length is 16 residues. V shed 0 bases and J 1 base; nucleotides not matched to a gene: 3. Germline values: CDR1 SNHLY, CDR2 FYNNEI. The CDR3 bases are TGTGCCAGCAGTGAAGCTGGACAGGGGTTTAACTATGGCTACACCTTC. It codes for CASSEAGQGFNYGYTF.

DNA for the CDR3: TGTGCCAGCAGCTTAGAACCTGGGGGCTACGAGCAGTACTTC. The encoded protein is CASSLEPGGYEQYF. The V and J genes are TRBV7-2 and TRBJ2-7; D assignment may be TRBD1 or TRBD2 (5 bases each). Per the germline V gene, CDR1 is SGHTA and CDR2 is FQGNSA. The CDR3 contains 14 residues. Trimming removed 1 base from V and 3 bases from J, with 10 bases in between.

The rearrangement uses TRBV27 and TRBJ2-1; D might be TRBD1 or TRBD2, each matching 5 bases. This CDR3 contains 17 residues. V was clipped by 2 bases and J by 15 bases, with 29 bases between them. Germline V gene data show CDR1 as MNHEY and CDR2 as SMNVEV (reference sequence). The CDR3 loop is CASSLPARDVNLGHLFF. In DNA form, the CDR3 reads TGTGCCAGCAGTTTACCCGCCCGGGACGTGAATCTGGGTCATCTGTTCTTC.

V is TRBV28 and J is TRBJ1-5; D is unresolved. The CDR3 runs to 16 residues. V shed 3 bases and J shed 0 bases, with 12 bases lying between them. Germline values: CDR1 MDHEN, CDR2 SYDVKM. The CDR3 spells CASSFGGVNSNQPQHF. The CDR3 bases are TGTGCCAGCAGTTTCGGCGGGGTCAATAGCAATCAGCCCCAGCATTTT.

This chain links TRBV28 with TRBJ2-7, with 9 bases aligning to TRBD2. Unmatched junction bases numbered 7, after V lost 4 bases and J lost 3 bases. Germline assignment: CDR1 MDHEN and CDR2 SYDVKM. The CDR3 sequence is 15 residues long. CDR3 residues: CASSSGLAGLYEQYF. As DNA, the CDR3 is TGTGCCAGCAGTTCGGGGCTAGCGGGGCTCTACGAGCAGTACTTC.

The chain couples TRBV6-2 or TRBV6-3 to TRBJ2-3; 12 nucleotides line up with TRBD2. Germline V gene lookup returns CDR1 MNHEY and CDR2 SVGEGT. V was clipped by 6 bases and J by 4 bases; unmatched bases: 5. The CDR3 loop spans 15 amino acids. The CDR3 sequence: CASSTWTSGADTQYF. CDR3 bases: TGTGCCAGCAGCACTTGGACTAGCGGGGCAGATACGCAGTATTTT.

The chain links TRBV29-1 to TRBJ2-2; D unresolved. The V end was cut by 3 bases, the J end by 3 bases, with 8 bases between. The CDR3 contains 13 residues. Germline values: CDR1 SQVTM, CDR2 ANQGSEA. Written as DNA, the CDR3 is TGCAGCGTTGACTACGGATACACCGGGGAGCTGTTTTTT. Translated, it gives CSVDYGYTGELFF.

A few counts support this clone. This chain uses TRBV7-9 with TRBJ1-5; D perhaps matches TRBD1 (5 bases). The ends were cut back, 5 bases at V and 3 bases at J, with 11 bases in the middle. Germline V gene data show CDR1 as SEHNR and CDR2 as FQNEAQ (reference sequence). This CDR3 spans 14 amino acids. CDR3 coding DNA: TGTGCCAGCAGCCCTCTGGGGGTCAATCAGCCCCAGCATTTT. It yields the protein CASSPLGVNQPQHF. The whole variable domain, remainder taken from reference TRBV7-9 and TRBJ1-5, is DTGVSQNPRHKITKRGQNVTFRCDPISEHNRLYWYRQTLGQGPEFLTYFQNEAQLEKSRLLSDRFSAERPKGSFSTLEIQRTEQGDSAMYLCASSPLGVNQPQHFGDGTRLSIL.

The V gene is TRBV7-2, the J gene TRBJ1-4; 9 bases line up with TRBD1. The V gene's germline CDR1 is SGHTA and CDR2 FQGNSA. Germline trimming cut 4 bases from V and 8 bases from J; bases unmatched to any gene: 8. The CDR3 has 15 amino acids. CDR3 nucleotide sequence: TGTGCCAGCAGCTGGGGGACAGGGAGGGAAGAAAAACTGTTTTTT. Translated: CASSWGTGREEKLFF. Looking up the rest from reference TRBV7-2 and TRBJ1-4 gives the full variable domain: GAGVSQSPSNKVTEKGKDVELRCDPISGHTALYWYRQSLGQGLEFLIYFQGNSAPDKSGLPSDRFSAERTGGSVSTLTIQRTQQEDSAVYLCASSWGTGREEKLFFGSGTQLSVL.

The genes are TRBV29-1 and TRBJ2-3; D might be TRBD1 (6 bases). V gave up 7 bases and J gave up 0 bases, with 17 bases separating them. Germline V gene sequence: CDR1 SQVTM, CDR2 ANQGSEA. CDR3 length: 15 residues. The chain's CDR3 is CSGSLTGRSTDTQYF. CDR3 sequence (DNA): TGCAGCGGCAGTCTTACAGGGAGAAGCACAGATACGCAGTATTTT.

The chain couples TRBV7-9 to TRBJ2-1; a possible D gene is TRBD2 (5 bases). V shed 5 bases and J shed 0 bases, with 20 bases lying between them. The length of the CDR3 is 18 residues. Germline V lookup: CDR1 SEHNR, CDR2 FQNEAQ (reference sequence). CDR3 nucleotides: TGTGCCAGCAGCCCTAGTCTATTCACGGGGAGCTCCTACAATGAGCAGTTCTTC. This translates into CASSPSLFTGSSYNEQFF.